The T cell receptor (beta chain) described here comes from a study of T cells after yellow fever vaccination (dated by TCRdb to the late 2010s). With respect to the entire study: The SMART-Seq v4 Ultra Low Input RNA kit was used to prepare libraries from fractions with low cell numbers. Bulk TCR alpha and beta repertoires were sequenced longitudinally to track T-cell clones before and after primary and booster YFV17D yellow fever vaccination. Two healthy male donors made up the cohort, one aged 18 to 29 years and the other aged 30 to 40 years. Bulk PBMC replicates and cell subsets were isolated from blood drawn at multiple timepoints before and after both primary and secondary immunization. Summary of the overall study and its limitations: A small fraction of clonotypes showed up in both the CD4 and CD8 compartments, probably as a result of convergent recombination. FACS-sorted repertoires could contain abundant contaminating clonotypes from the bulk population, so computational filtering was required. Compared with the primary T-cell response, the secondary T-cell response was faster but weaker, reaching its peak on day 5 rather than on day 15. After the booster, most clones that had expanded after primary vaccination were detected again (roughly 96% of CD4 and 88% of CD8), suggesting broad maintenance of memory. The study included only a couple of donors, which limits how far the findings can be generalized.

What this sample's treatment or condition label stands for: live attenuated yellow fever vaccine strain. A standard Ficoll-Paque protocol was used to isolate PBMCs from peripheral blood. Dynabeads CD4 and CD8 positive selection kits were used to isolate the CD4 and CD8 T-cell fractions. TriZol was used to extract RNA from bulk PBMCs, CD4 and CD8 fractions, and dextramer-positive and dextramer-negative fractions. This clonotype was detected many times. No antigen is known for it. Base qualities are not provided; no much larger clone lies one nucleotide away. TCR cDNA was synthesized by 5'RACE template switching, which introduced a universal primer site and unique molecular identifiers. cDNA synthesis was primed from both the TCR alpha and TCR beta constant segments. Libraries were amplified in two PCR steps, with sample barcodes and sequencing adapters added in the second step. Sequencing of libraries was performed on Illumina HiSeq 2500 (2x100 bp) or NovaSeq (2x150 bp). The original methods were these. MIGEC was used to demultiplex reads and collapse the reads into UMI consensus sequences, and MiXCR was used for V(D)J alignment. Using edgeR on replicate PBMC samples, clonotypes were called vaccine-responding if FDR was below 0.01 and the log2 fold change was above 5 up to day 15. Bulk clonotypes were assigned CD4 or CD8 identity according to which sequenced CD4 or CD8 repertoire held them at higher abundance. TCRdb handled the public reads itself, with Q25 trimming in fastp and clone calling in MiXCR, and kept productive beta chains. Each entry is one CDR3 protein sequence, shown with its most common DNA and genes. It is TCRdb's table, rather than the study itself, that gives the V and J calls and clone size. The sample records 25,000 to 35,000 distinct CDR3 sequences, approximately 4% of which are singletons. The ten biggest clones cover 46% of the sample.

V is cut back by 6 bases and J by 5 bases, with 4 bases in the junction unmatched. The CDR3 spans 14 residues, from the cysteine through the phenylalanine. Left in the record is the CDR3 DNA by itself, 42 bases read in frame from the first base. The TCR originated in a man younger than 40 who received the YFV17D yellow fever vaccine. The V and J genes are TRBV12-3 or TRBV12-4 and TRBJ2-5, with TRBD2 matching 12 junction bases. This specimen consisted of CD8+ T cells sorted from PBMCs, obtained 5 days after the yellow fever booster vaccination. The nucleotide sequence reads TGTGCCAGCAGAGCGACTAGCGGGAGTGAGACCCAGTACTTC. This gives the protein CASRATSGSETQYF.